The present T cell receptor (beta chain) was sequenced within a study of beta chain features in type 1 diabetes. Study-wide background: Regarding age, gender and cell yields, patients proved similar to healthy donors. Study-wide results and limits: When Type 1 diabetes patients were examined, their TCRB CDR3s proved moderately but significantly shorter in all four CD4+ subsets. Using cDNA template may skew counts toward highly expressing activated cells.

Details on this clone: The target antigen is unknown.

The CDR3 has 16 amino acids. Between the trimmed V and J ends, which lost 3 bases and 8 bases, there was a span of 22 bases. Germline values: CDR1 SGHDN, CDR2 FVKESK. Sort purity for all populations was recorded as exceeding 98%. Every isolated RNA sample was fully reverse transcribed, so sequencing captured expressed TCRB transcripts. TCRdb keeps only in-frame clones here, not all; method: immunoSEQ multiplex PCR. In the table there are some 23,000 clones, more than 65% of which are singletons. The specimen sequenced was stem cell memory CD4+ T cells from blood. The chain joins TRBV14 to TRBJ1-2, with D maybe TRBD1 (6 bases). This TCR was sampled from a woman aged 40 to 49 with type 1 diabetes. The CDR3 loop is CASSQARQANRGGYTF. CDR3 nucleotide sequence: TGTGCCAGCAGCCAGGCCCGACAGGCAAACCGTGGGGGCTACACCTTC.